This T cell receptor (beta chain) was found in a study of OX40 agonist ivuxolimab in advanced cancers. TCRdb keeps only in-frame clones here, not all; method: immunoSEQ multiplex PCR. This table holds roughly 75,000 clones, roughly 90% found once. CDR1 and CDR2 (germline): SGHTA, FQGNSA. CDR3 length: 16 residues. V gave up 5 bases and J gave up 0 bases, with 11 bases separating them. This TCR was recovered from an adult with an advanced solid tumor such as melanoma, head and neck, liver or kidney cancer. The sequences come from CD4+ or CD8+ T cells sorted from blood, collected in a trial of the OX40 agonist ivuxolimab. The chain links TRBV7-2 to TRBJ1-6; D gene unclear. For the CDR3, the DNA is TGTGCCAGCAGCCCCCCCCTAAACTCCTATAATTCACCCCTCCACTTT. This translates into CASSPPLNSYNSPLHF.